Below, 8 T cell receptor beta chains from the same sample are listed, as sequenced in a study of vaccination and CD4 T cells after COVID-19. These receptors are not linked to any known antigen. Sample treatment: approximately 9-day PBMC culture with coronavirus spike peptide pools or control peptides (ViraFEST assay). An Oncomine TCR Beta short-read assay was used to sequence the DNA from cultured CD4+ T cells. In TCRdb, the PCR reads were re-called with MiXCR into one record per CDR3 protein. Found here are about 5,500 distinct CDR3 sequences, over 60% of them singletons; the top ten hold roughly 20%. The specimen sequenced was CD4+ T cells from blood, cultured in vitro. The receptor set was obtained from a human donor who had recovered from COVID-19.

The rearrangement uses TRBV6-4 and TRBJ2-1; D remains ambiguous. Trimming removed 2 bases from V and 0 bases from J, with 11 bases in between. The CDR3 has 16 residues. Germline CDR1 is MRHNA and CDR2 is SNTAGT. The CDR3 loop reads CASSDRAESSYNEQFF. The CDR3 coding sequence is TGTGCCAGCAGTGACCGGGCTGAGAGCTCCTACAATGAGCAGTTCTTC.

V is TRBV4-2 and J is TRBJ2-7; 8 bases match TRBD2. CDR3 size: 15 residues. The germline CDR1 and CDR2 sequences are LGHNA and YNFKEQ. J gave up 4 bases and V 1 base, and 6 bases lay outside the gene matches. CDR3 in DNA: TGTGCCAGCAGCCAAGGCTTCGGGGGGGCTTACGAGCAGTACTTC. The encoded protein is CASSQGFGGAYEQYF.

The chain links TRBV7-9 to TRBJ2-7; the D is unclear. The CDR3 covers 12 residues. Germline CDR1 SEHNR, CDR2 FQNEAQ (reference sequence). Trimming cost V 5 bases and J 6 bases, with 11 bases left between them. The CDR3 sequence: CASSAVWGEQYF. CDR3 DNA: TGTGCCAGCAGCGCAGTGTGGGGCGAGCAGTACTTC.

J is TRBJ2-3 and V is TRBV20-1, with 8 bases aligning to TRBD1. V dropped 4 bases and J dropped 0; count of bases not matched to a gene: 6. The CDR3 is made up of 15 amino acids. Germline V gene sequence: CDR1 DFQATT, CDR2 SNEGSKA (reference sequence). The CDR3 region is CSATQDRASTDTQYF. As DNA, the CDR3 is TGCAGTGCTACTCAGGACAGGGCGAGCACAGATACGCAGTATTTT.

The chain employs TRBV6-1 and TRBJ1-2; a weak D match, TRBD1 (6 bases). The germline gives CDR1 MNHNS, CDR2 SASEGT. The V end lost 4 bases, the J end lost 3 bases, and 15 bases lay between the germline ends. The CDR3 runs to 15 residues. The CDR3: CASSVYLGADYGYTF. The CDR3 DNA reads as TGTGCCAGCAGTGTTTATCTGGGGGCAGACTATGGCTACACCTTC.

The chain couples TRBV2 to TRBJ1-6, with 10 bases that match TRBD1. With 8 bases clipped from V and 10 bases from J, the junction kept 8 bases outside the gene matches. The germline V gene encodes CDR1 SNHLY and CDR2 FYNNEI. The CDR3 is made up of 14 amino acids. In DNA form, the CDR3 reads TGTGCCAGCCGGGACAGGGGCTTAGGCTCACCCCTCCACTTT. It codes for CASRDRGLGSPLHF.

A single count supports this clonotype. This chain links TRBV20-1 with TRBJ2-5, with D possibly TRBD2 on 7 matching bases. Germline V gives CDR1 DFQATT, CDR2 SNEGSKA (reference sequence). Trimming pared 5 bases from V and 5 bases from J, leaving 12 bases between. The CDR3 contains 12 residues. CDR3 nucleotides: TGCAGTGCTCGAGGGGGGGTCGAGACCCAGTACTTC. Translated: CSARGGVETQYF.

The chain has TRBV28 and TRBJ2-5; 16 positions agree with TRBD2. The CDR3 is 16 residues long. The germline V gene encodes CDR1 MDHEN and CDR2 SYDVKM. V was clipped by 4 bases and J by 5 bases; unmatched bases: 4. CDR3 sequence reads: CASSSGLAGGRETQYF. The CDR3 DNA is TGTGCCAGCAGTTCGGGACTAGCGGGGGGGCGGGAGACCCAGTACTTC.